The sequence of this T cell receptor beta chain was determined in a study of blood T cell repertoires in COVID-19. Study context: T cells, B-cell-depleted T cells, or PBMCs provided the cDNA or gDNA that served as material.

This clone was seen once. Profiling relied on immunoSEQ multiplex PCR, and the TCRdb table lists in-frame clones only, not all of them. This sample yields around 170,000 clones, of which 75% to 90% are seen a single time; under 7.5% belongs to the top ten. J lost 5 bases, V lost 0 bases, and 11 bases had no gene match. CDR1 is SGDLS, CDR2 YYNGEE, per germline. CDR3 length: 17 amino acids. The specimen was peripheral blood. The receptor was isolated from a woman aged 40 to 50 with acute or convalescent COVID-19. V and J are TRBV9 and TRBJ2-5; TRBD2 matches 9 bases. The CDR3 sequence: CASSVGAVAGEFETQYF. The DNA of the CDR3 is TGTGCCAGCAGCGTAGGGGCGGTAGCGGGGGAGTTTGAGACCCAGTACTTC.